This TCR beta chain is from a study of cytomegalovirus exposure and HLA in healthy donors. Study-level results: It was confirmed in vitro that three of the CMV-associated chains were specific for CMV antigens. Most TCR sequences were uncommon, yet certain public TCRs appeared in many donors. High specificity and sensitivity for cytomegalovirus status were reported for the classifier.

Germline assignment: CDR1 SGHVS and CDR2 FNYEAQ. CDR3 length: 14 residues. Unmatched junction bases numbered 5, after V lost 5 bases and J lost 6 bases. Note on this clone: Its specificity is not known.

Only in-frame clones appear in the TCRdb table, and some are missing; sequencing was by immunoSEQ multiplex PCR. Of 250,000 to 400,000 clones listed, roughly 87% are singletons. The validation cohort, a group of around 130 subjects, included the donors and was separate from the approximately 670-subject first cohort. The clonotype was recovered from a woman aged 25 to 39 in good health and CMV-seropositive. The rearrangement links TRBV7-6 to TRBJ2-3; TRBD1 matches 10 bases. The sequenced sample consisted of PBMCs. CDR3 DNA: TGTGCCAGCAGCGCGGGACAGGGGTTGGATACGCAGTATTTT. As protein: CASSAGQGLDTQYF.